This record covers a single T cell receptor beta chain. The repertoire was sequenced with immunoSEQ multiplex PCR; TCRdb's copy has only in-frame clones and lacks some. The table lists 200,000 to 250,000 clones, 82% of them singletons. Germline CDR1 is KGHDR and CDR2 is SFDVKD. The CDR3 covers 14 residues. V gave up 1 base and J gave up 1 base, with 6 bases separating them. This sample is drawn from a study of blood T cell repertoires in COVID-19. Overall study context: COVID-19 samples, acute and convalescent, were from the United States, Italy and Spain. T cells, B-cell-depleted T cells, or PBMCs supplied cDNA or gDNA.

The sequenced sample consisted of peripheral blood. The V gene is TRBV24-1, the J gene TRBJ1-1; unclear D gene. The clonotype comes from a woman of 80 years or more with acute or convalescent COVID-19. The CDR3 DNA reads TGTGCCACCAGTGATTTTTGGCAGAACACTGAAGCTTTCTTT. Protein sequence: CATSDFWQNTEAFF.